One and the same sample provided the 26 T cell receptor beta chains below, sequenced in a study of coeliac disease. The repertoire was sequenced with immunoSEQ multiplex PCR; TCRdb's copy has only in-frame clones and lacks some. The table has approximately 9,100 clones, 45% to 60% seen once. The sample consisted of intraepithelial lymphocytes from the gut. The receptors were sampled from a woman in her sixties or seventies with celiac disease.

In DNA, the CDR3 is TGTGCCAGCAAGGGACAGGGGGCGACCGGGGAGCTGTTTTTT. This codes for CASKGQGATGELFF. This chain uses TRBV6-5 with TRBJ2-2; 12 bases match TRBD1. V shed 7 bases and J 5 bases; nucleotides not matched to a gene: 2. Germline loops: CDR1 MNHEY, CDR2 SVGAGI. The CDR3 contains 14 residues.

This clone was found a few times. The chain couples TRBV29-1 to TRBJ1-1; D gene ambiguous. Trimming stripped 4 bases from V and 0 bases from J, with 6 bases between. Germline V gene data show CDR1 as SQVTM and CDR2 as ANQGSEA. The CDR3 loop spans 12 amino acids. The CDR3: CSVVWLNTEAFF. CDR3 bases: TGCAGCGTTGTGTGGCTGAACACTGAAGCTTTCTTT.

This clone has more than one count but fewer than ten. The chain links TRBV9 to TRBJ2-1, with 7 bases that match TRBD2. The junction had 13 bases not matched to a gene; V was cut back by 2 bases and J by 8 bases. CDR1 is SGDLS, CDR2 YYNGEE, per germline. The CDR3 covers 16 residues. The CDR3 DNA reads TGTGCCAGCAGCGTGGCCGGATTAGCGGGTAAGGATGAGCAGTTCTTC. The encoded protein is CASSVAGLAGKDEQFF. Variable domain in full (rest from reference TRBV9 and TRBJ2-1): DSGVTQTPKHLITATGQRVTLRCSPRSGDLSVYWYQQSLDQGLQFLIQYYNGEERAKGNILERFSAQQFPDLHSELNLSSLELGDSALYFCASSVAGLAGKDEQFFGPGTRLTVL.

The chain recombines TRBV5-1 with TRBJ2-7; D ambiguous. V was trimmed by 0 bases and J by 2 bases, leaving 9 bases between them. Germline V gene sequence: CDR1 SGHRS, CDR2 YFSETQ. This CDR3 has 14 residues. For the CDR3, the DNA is TGCGCCAGCAGCTTGGACAGTATGACCTACGAGCAGTACTTC. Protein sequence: CASSLDSMTYEQYF. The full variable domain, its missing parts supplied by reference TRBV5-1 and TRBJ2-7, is KAGVTQTPRYLIKTRGQQVTLSCSPISGHRSVSWYQQTPGQGLQFLFEYFSETQRNKGNFPGRFSGRQFSNSRSEMNVSTLELGDSALYLCASSLDSMTYEQYFGPGTRLTVT.

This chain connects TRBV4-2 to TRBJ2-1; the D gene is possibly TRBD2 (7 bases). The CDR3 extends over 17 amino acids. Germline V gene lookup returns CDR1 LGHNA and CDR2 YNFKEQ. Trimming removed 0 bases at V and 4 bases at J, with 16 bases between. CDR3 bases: TGTGCCAGCAGCCAAGATCTGGGGGGAGGGGGTTACAATGAGCAGTTCTTC. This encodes CASSQDLGGGGYNEQFF.

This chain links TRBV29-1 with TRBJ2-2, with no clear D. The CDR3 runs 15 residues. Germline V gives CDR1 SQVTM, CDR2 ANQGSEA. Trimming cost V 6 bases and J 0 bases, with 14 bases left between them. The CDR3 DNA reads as TGCAGCGTGTGGTCGGATCGGGCGAACACCGGGGAGCTGTTTTTT. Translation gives CSVWSDRANTGELFF.

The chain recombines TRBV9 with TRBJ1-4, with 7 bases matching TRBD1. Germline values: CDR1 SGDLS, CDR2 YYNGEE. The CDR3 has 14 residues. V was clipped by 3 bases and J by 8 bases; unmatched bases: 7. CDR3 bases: TGTGCCAGCAGCGGGGGGGACAGTGGAGAAAAACTGTTTTTT. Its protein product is CASSGGDSGEKLFF. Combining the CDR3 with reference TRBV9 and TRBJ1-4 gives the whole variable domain DSGVTQTPKHLITATGQRVTLRCSPRSGDLSVYWYQQSLDQGLQFLIQYYNGEERAKGNILERFSAQQFPDLHSELNLSSLELGDSALYFCASSGGDSGEKLFFGSGTQLSVL.

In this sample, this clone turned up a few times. CDR3 loop: CATSDREHQPQHF. The CDR3 coding sequence is TGTGCCACCTCTGACAGGGAGCATCAGCCCCAGCATTTT. The chain links TRBV15 to TRBJ1-5, with 7 bases identical to TRBD1. The CDR3 has 13 residues. Germline lookup yields CDR1 LNHNV and CDR2 YYDKDF (reference sequence). J lost 5 bases, V lost 8 bases, and 6 bases had no gene match. Using reference TRBV15 and TRBJ1-5 for the parts outside the CDR3, the full variable domain is DAMVIQNPRYQVTQFGKPVTLSCSQTLNHNVMYWYQQKSSQAPKLLFHYYDKDFNNEADTPDNFQSRRPNTSFCFLDIRSPGLGDTAMYLCATSDREHQPQHFGDGTRLSIL.

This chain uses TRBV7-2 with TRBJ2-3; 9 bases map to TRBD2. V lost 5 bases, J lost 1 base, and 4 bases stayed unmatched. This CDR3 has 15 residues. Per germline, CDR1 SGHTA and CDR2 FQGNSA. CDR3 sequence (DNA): TGTGCCAGCAGCCGATGGACTAGCGGCACAGATACGCAGTATTTT. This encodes CASSRWTSGTDTQYF.

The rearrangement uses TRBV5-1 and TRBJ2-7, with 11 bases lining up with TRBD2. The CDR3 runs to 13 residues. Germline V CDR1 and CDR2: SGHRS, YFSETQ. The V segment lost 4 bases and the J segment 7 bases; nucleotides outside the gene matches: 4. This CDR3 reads CASSPGLADEQYF. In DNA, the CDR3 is TGCGCCAGCAGCCCGGGACTAGCGGATGAGCAGTACTTC.

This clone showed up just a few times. As DNA, the CDR3 is TGTGCCAGCAGCCGGCCGACAGGCCCCTACGAGCAGTACTTC. Protein sequence: CASSRPTGPYEQYF. The rearrangement links TRBV5-6 to TRBJ2-7; D perhaps matches TRBD1 (6 bases). CDR1 and CDR2 from the germline V gene are SGHDT and YYEEEE. CDR3 size: 14 residues. V lost 4 bases, J lost 2 bases, and 13 bases lay in between.

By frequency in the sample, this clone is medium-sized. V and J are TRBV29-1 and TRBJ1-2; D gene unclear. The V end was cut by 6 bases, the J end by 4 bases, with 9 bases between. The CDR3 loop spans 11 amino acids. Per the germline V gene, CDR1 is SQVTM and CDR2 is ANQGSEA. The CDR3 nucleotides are TGCAGCGTCGGGAGTGTCTATGGCTACACCTTC. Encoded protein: CSVGSVYGYTF.

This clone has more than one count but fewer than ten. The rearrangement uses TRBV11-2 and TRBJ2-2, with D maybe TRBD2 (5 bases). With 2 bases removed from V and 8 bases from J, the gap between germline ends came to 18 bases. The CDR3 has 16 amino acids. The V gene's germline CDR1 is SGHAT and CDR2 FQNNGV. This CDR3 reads CASSLHAPGPGGELFF. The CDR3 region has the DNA TGTGCCAGCAGCTTACACGCGCCCGGTCCGGGGGGGGAGCTGTTTTTT.

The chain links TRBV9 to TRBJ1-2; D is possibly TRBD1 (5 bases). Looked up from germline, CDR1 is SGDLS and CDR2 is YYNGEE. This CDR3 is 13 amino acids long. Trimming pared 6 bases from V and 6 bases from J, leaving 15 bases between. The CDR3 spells CASKEQVGHGYTF. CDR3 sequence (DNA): TGTGCCAGCAAGGAACAGGTTGGACATGGCTACACCTTC. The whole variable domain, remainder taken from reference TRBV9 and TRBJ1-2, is DSGVTQTPKHLITATGQRVTLRCSPRSGDLSVYWYQQSLDQGLQFLIQYYNGEERAKGNILERFSAQQFPDLHSELNLSSLELGDSALYFCASKEQVGHGYTFGSGTRLTVV.

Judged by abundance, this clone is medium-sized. CDR3 loop: CASSVRYEQYF. The CDR3 region has the DNA TGTGCCAGCAGCGTCCGGTACGAGCAGTACTTC. This rearrangement joins TRBV9 to TRBJ2-7; D remains unclear. V lost 2 bases and J lost 4, with 4 bases in between. Germline values: CDR1 SGDLS, CDR2 YYNGEE. This CDR3 spans 11 amino acids.

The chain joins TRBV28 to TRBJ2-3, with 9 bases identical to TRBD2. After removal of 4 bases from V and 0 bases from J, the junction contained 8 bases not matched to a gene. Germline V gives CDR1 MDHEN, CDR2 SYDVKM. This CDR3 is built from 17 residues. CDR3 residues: CASSWGSGGSSTDTQYF. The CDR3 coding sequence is TGTGCCAGCAGTTGGGGTAGCGGGGGTTCTAGCACAGATACGCAGTATTTT.

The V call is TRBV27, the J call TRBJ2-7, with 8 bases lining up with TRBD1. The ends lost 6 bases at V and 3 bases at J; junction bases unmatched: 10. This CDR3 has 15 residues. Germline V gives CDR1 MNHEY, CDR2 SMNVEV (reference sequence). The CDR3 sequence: CASSHKLGQGYEQYF. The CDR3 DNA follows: TGTGCCAGCAGCCACAAACTCGGACAGGGCTACGAGCAGTACTTC.

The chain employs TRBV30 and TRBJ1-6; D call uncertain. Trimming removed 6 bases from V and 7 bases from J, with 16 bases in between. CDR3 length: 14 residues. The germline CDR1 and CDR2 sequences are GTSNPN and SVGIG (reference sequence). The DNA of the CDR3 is TGTGCCTGTAACCGGGGTAGCGGCAATTCACCCCTCCACTTT. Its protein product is CACNRGSGNSPLHF.

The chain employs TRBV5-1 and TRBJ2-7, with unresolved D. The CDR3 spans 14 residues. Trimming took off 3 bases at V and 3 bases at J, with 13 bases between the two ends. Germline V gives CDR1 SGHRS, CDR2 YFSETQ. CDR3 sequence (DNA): TGCGCCAGCAGCTCTGGGCAAGGAAACTACGAGCAGTACTTC. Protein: CASSSGQGNYEQYF.

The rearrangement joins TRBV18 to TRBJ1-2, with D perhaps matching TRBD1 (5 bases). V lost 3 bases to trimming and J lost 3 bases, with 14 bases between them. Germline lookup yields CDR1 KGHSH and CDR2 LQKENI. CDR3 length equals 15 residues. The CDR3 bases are TGTGCCAGCTCACCGAGCCGGGACTCAGACTATGGCTACACCTTC. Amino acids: CASSPSRDSDYGYTF.

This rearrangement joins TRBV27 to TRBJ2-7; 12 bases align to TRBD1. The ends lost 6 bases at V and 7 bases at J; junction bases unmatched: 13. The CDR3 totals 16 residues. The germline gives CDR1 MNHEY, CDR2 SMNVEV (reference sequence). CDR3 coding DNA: TGTGCCAGCAGCCTAAGGGGGACAGGGGGCGCATCGGAGCAGTACTTC. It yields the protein CASSLRGTGGASEQYF.

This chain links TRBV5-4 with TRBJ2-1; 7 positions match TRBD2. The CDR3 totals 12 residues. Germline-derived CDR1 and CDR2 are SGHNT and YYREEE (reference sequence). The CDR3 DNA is TGTGCTGAGGGAGCGGGACACAATGAGCAGTTCTTC. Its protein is CAEGAGHNEQFF.

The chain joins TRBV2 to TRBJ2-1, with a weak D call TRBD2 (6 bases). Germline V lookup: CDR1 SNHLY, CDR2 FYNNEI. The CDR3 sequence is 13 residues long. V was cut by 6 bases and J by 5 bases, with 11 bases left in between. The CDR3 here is CASRRGLNNEQFF. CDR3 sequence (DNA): TGTGCCAGCAGGCGGGGACTCAACAATGAGCAGTTCTTC.

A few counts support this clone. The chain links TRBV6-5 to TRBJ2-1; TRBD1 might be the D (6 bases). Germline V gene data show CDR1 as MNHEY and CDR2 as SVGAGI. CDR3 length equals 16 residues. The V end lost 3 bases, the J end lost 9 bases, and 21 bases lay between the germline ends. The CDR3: CASSYRKIQGSSEQFF. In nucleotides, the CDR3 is TGTGCCAGCAGTTATAGAAAGATCCAGGGGTCCAGTGAGCAGTTCTTC.

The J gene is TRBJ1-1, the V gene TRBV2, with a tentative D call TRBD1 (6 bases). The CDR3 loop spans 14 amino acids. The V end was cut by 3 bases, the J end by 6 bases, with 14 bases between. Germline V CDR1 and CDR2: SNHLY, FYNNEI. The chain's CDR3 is CASSDRDISPEAFF. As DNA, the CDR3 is TGTGCCAGCAGTGACCGGGACATCTCCCCTGAAGCTTTCTTT.

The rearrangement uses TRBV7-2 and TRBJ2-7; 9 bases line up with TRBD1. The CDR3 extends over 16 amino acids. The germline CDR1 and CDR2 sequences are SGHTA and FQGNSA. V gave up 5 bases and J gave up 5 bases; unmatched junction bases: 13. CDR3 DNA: TGTGCCAGCAGCCATTCCTGGGGGACAGGGAGCCACGAGCAGTACTTC. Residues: CASSHSWGTGSHEQYF.